This T cell receptor (beta chain) was captured in a study of control samples from healthy donors and cancer patients. The CDR3 covers 13 residues. The germline V and J ends were trimmed by 0 bases and 11 bases, with 12 bases remaining between them. Germline V lookup: CDR1 SGHKS, CDR2 YYEKEE (reference sequence). The repertoire was sequenced with immunoSEQ multiplex PCR; TCRdb's copy has only in-frame clones and lacks some. The table shows 100,000 to 120,000 clones, with approximately 90% occurring only once. This chain links TRBV5-5 with TRBJ1-5; a possible D gene is TRBD1 (6 bases). The receptor was isolated from a woman aged 55 to 70 with lung cancer. Sample: PBMCs. CDR3 loop: CASSLGDTLTQHF. CDR3 in DNA: TGTGCCAGCAGCTTGGGGGACACTCTCACCCAGCATTTT.